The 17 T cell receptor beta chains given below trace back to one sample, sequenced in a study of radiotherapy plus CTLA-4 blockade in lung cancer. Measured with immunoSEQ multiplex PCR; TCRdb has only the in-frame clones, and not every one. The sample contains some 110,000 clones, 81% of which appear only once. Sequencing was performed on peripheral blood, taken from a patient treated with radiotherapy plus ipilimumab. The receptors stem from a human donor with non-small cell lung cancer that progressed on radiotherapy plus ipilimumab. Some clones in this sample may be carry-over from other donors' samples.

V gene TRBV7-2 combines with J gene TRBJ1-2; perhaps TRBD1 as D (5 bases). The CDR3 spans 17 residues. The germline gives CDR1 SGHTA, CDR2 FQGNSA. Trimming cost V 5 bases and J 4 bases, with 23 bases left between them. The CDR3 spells CASSPTGLGPLGYGYTF. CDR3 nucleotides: TGTGCCAGCAGCCCCACGGGGCTCGGGCCCCTCGGCTATGGCTACACCTTC.

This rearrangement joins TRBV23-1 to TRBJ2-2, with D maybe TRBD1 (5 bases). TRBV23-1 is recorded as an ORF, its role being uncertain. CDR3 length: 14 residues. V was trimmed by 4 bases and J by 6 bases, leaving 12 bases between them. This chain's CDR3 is CASSPRHRPGELFF. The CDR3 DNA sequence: TGCGCCAGCAGTCCACGTCACAGGCCCGGGGAGCTGTTTTTT.

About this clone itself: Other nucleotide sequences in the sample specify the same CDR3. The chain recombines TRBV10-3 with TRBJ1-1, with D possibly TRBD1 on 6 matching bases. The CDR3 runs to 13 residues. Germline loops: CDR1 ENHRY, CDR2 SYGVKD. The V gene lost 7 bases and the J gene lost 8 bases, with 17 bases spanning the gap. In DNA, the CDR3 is TGTGCCATCAACGGACAGCAGACCACCGAAGCTTTCTTT. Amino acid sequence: CAINGQQTTEAFF.

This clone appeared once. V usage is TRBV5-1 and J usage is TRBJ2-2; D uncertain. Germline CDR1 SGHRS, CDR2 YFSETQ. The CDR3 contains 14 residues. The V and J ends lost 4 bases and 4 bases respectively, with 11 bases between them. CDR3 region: CASSPGPGTGELFF. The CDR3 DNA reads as TGCGCCAGCAGCCCAGGACCGGGCACCGGGGAGCTGTTTTTT.

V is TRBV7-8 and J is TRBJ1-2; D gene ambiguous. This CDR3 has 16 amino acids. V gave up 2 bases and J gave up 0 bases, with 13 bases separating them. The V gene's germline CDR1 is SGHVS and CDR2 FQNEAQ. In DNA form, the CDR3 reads TGTGCCAGCAGCTTAAGACCGGCACGGGCTAACTATGGCTACACCTTC. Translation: CASSLRPARANYGYTF.

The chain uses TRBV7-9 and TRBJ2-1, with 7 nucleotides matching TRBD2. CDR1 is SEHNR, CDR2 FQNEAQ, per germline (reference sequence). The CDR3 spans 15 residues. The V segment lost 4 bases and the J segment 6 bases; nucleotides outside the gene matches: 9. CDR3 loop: CASSWAGRGSNEQFF. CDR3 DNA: TGTGCCAGCAGCTGGGCAGGGAGGGGATCCAATGAGCAGTTCTTC.

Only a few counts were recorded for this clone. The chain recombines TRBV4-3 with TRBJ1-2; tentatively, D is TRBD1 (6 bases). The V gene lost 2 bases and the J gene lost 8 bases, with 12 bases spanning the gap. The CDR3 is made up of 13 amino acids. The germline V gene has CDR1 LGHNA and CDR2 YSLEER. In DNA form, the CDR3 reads TGCGCCAGCAGCCAACTTGCAGGGGACGGCTACACCTTC. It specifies CASSQLAGDGYTF.

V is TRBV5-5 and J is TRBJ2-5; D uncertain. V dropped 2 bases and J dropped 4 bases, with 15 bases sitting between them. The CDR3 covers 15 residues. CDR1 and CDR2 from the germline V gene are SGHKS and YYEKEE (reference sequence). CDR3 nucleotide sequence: TGTGCCAGCAGCTTATCGGGCTATAGTGGAGAGACCCAGTACTTC. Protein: CASSLSGYSGETQYF.

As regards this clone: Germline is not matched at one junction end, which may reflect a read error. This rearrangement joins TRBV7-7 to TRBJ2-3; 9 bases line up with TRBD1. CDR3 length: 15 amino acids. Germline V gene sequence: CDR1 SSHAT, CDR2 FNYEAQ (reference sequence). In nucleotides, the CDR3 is TGTGCTAGCAGCTTAACAGGGGGCTCCATGGATACGCAGTATTTT. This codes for CASSLTGGSMDTQYF. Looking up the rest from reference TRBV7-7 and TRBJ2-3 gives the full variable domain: GAGVSQSPRYKVTKRGQDVTLRCDPISSHATLYWYQQALGQGPEFLTYFNYEAQPDKSGLPSDRFSAERPEGSISTLTIQRTEQRDSAMYRCASSLTGGSMDTQYFGPGTRLTVL.

The CDR3 region has the DNA TGCGCCAGCAGCTTTCTAGCGGTCCTTAGCACAGATACGCAGTATTTT. Its translation: CASSFLAVLSTDTQYF. This rearrangement joins TRBV5-1 to TRBJ2-3; 7 bases match TRBD2. This CDR3 is built from 16 residues. V was pared by 2 bases and J by 0 bases, with 6 bases of the junction left unmatched. The germline V gene encodes CDR1 SGHRS and CDR2 YFSETQ.

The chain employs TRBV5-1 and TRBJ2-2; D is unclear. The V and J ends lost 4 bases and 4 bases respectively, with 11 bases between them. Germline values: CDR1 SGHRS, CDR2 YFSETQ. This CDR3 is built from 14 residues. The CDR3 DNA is TGCGCCAGCAGCGTTCTGCAAAGCACCGGGGAGCTGTTTTTT. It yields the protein CASSVLQSTGELFF.

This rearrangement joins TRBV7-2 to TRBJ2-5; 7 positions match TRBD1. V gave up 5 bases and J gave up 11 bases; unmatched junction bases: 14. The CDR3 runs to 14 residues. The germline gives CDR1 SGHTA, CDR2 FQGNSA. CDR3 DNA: TGTGCCAGCAGCGAGGGACAGCCTTACGGGAAGCAGTACTTC. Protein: CASSEGQPYGKQYF. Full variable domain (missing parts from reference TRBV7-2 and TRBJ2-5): GAGVSQSPSNKVTEKGKDVELRCDPISGHTALYWYRQSLGQGLEFLIYFQGNSAPDKSGLPSDRFSAERTGGSVSTLTIQRTQQEDSAVYLCASSEGQPYGKQYFGPGTRLLVL.

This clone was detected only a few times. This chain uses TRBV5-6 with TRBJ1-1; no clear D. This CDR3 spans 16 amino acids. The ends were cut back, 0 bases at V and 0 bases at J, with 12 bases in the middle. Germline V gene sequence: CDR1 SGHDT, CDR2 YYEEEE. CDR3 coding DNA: TGTGCCAGCAGCTTGGTTGGAGGGTTCATGAACACTGAAGCTTTCTTT. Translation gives CASSLVGGFMNTEAFF.

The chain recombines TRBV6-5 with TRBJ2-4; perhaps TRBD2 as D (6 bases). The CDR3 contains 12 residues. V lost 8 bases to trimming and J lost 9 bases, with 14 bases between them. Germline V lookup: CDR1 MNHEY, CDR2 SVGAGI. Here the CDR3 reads CASATGSGIQYF. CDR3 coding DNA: TGTGCCAGCGCCACCGGGAGCGGCATTCAGTACTTC.

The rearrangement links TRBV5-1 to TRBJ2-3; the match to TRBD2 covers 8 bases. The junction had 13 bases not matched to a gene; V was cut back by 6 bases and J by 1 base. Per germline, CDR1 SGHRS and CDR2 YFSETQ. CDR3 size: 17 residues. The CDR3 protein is CASTSRGGSLRTDTQYF. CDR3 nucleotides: TGCGCCAGCACTTCCCGGGGGGGCAGCCTCCGCACAGATACGCAGTATTTT.

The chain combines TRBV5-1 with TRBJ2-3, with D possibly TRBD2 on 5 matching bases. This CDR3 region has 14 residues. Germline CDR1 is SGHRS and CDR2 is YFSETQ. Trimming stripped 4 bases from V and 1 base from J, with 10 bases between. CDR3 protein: CASSIEGRTDTQYF. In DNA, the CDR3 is TGCGCCAGCAGCATCGAGGGCCGCACAGATACGCAGTATTTT.

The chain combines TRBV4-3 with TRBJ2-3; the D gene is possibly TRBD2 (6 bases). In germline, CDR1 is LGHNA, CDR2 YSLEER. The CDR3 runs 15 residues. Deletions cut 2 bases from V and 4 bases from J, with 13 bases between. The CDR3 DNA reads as TGCGCCAGCAGCCAATTAGCACGGGAGTCAGATACGCAGTATTTT. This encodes CASSQLARESDTQYF.